The clone carrying this TCR beta chain was counted between two and nine times. The data belong to a study of blood T cells in healthy people across ages. Sample-barcoded 5' priming and a J-beta primer mix drove a second PCR of roughly 6 to 12 cycles. TCRdb used MiXCR to reprocess the 5' RACE reads, holding one entry per CDR3 protein. Of approximately 1.5 million distinct CDR3 sequences listed, 35% to 45% are singletons. The CDR3 consists of 15 residues. V was pared by 8 bases and J by 2 bases, with 6 bases of the junction left unmatched. CDR1 ENHRY and CDR2 SYGVKD come from the germline V gene. The receptor was derived from a woman aged 18-29 years in good health. Material for sequencing was blood. The chain joins TRBV10-3 to TRBJ2-3; 11 bases are a match to TRBD2. In nucleotides, the CDR3 is TGTGCCATCGGTGGGACTAGCGGAATCACAGATACGCAGTATTTT. Translation: CAIGGTSGITDTQYF.